This is a list of T cell receptor beta chains from one sample in a study of blood T cell repertoires in COVID-19. Method: immunoSEQ multiplex PCR; TCRdb's copy keeps in-frame clones and lacks some. The data contain some 430,000 clones, 90% of them singletons. The sequenced sample was PBMCs or T cells enriched from blood (not recorded which). These receptor sequences come from a man aged 18 to 30 who had recovered from COVID-19. Both conserved end residues are part of each CDR3. The D gene is left open where the match is weak. Clone size is not always given. Where it is, it says once, few, many or a class for expanded clones.

clone size	V gene	J gene	CDR3 length	D gene	CDR3 protein	CDR3 DNA
once	TRBV5-1	TRBJ1-1	15	TRBD1	CASSLAGQGAFLAFF	TGCGCCAGCAGCTTGGCCGGACAGGGGGCTTTTTTGGCTTTCTTT
.	TRBV9	TRBJ2-1	16	TRBD2	CASSPRGLAGVNEQFF	TGTGCCAGCAGCCCTCGTGGACTAGCGGGAGTGAATGAGCAGTTCTTC
.	TRBV28	TRBJ2-1	15	TRBD1	CASSLRGQGASEQFF	TGTGCCAGCAGTTTAAGGGGACAGGGGGCGAGTGAGCAGTTCTTC
.	TRBV13	TRBJ2-1	16	.	CASSLGLGQGGHEQFF	TGTGCCAGCAGCTTAGGTTTGGGCCAGGGGGGTCATGAGCAGTTCTTC
.	TRBV3-1/TRBV3-2	TRBJ2-7	12	TRBD2	CASSPGTSEQYF	TGTGCCAGCAGCCCTGGGACTAGCGAGCAGTACTTC
.	TRBV23-1	TRBJ2-7	14	TRBD1	CASSQGTGGYEQYF	TGCGCCAGCAGTCAAGGGACAGGGGGCTACGAGCAGTACTTC
.	TRBV3-1/TRBV3-2	TRBJ2-2	13	TRBD2	CAIRTSGTGELFF	TGTGCCATCAGGACTAGCGGCACCGGGGAGCTGTTTTTT
.	TRBV13	TRBJ1-1	15	.	CASSLGTGRNTEAFF	TGTGCCAGCAGCTTAGGGACAGGACGGAACACTGAAGCTTTCTTT
.	TRBV19	TRBJ2-7	16	.	CASSPTGVRSFYEQYF	TGTGCCAGTAGTCCGACCGGGGTCAGATCCTTCTACGAGCAGTACTTC
once	TRBV7-3	TRBJ2-1	17	TRBD2	CASSPGERGSSYNEQFF	TGTGCCAGCAGCCCCGGTGAGCGGGGGAGCTCCTACAATGAGCAGTTCTTC